This is a list of T cell receptor beta chains from one sample in a study of shared clonotypes between healthy human individuals. Profiled with immunoSEQ multiplex PCR; TCRdb holds only in-frame clones, not every one. This sample has 2.3 million or so clones; 85% to 95% occur once, and the top ten carry 0.39%. The specimen sequenced was naive CD4+ T cells from PBMCs. The receptor set was obtained from a man younger than 35 in good health. Some clones in this sample may be carry-over from other donors' samples. Each CDR3 is given with its conserved first and last residue. Each record gives: D gene, CDR3 length, V gene, J gene, clone size, CDR3 DNA, CDR3 protein. The D gene is left open where the match is weak. Rows may omit the clone size; those that give it use once, few, many or a size class.

D gene: NA; CDR3 length: 16; V gene: TRBV9; J gene: TRBJ2-3; clone size: NA; CDR3 DNA: TGTGCCAGCAGCCCCCTAGGCGGGCCTCCCACAGATACGCAGTATTTT; CDR3 protein: CASSPLGGPPTDTQYF
D gene: TRBD2; CDR3 length: 16; V gene: TRBV5-1; J gene: TRBJ2-2; clone size: NA; CDR3 DNA: TGCGCCAGCAGCCCCGTAGCGGGTTCGAACACCGGGGAGCTGTTTTTT; CDR3 protein: CASSPVAGSNTGELFF
D gene: NA; CDR3 length: 16; V gene: TRBV7-8; J gene: TRBJ1-4; clone size: NA; CDR3 DNA: TGTGCCAGCAGCTTAGTTAGGGGGATCCGGGAAGAAAAACTGTTTTTT; CDR3 protein: CASSLVRGIREEKLFF
D gene: NA; CDR3 length: 11; V gene: TRBV6-1; J gene: TRBJ2-1; clone size: NA; CDR3 DNA: TGTGCCAGCAGCCGAGGAGTTGAGCAGTTCTTC; CDR3 protein: CASSRGVEQFF
D gene: NA; CDR3 length: 12; V gene: TRBV30; J gene: TRBJ2-1; clone size: NA; CDR3 DNA: TGTGCCTGGAGTGTCGTTCCTACGGAGCAGTTCTTC; CDR3 protein: CAWSVVPTEQFF
D gene: TRBD2; CDR3 length: 17; V gene: TRBV28; J gene: TRBJ2-1; clone size: NA; CDR3 DNA: TGTGCCAGCAGCGCCCCCCTTTCTAGCGGGAGGTTAAATGAGCAGTTCTTC; CDR3 protein: CASSAPLSSGRLNEQFF
D gene: TRBD2; CDR3 length: 16; V gene: TRBV5-4; J gene: TRBJ2-5; clone size: NA; CDR3 DNA: TGTGCCAGCAGCCGGACTAGCGGGAGGTTAGCAGAGACCCAGTACTTC; CDR3 protein: CASSRTSGRLAETQYF
D gene: TRBD1; CDR3 length: 16; V gene: TRBV5-1; J gene: TRBJ2-1; clone size: NA; CDR3 DNA: TGCGCCAGCAGCTTGGCGGGACAGAGCTCCTACAATGAGCAGTTCTTC; CDR3 protein: CASSLAGQSSYNEQFF
D gene: NA; CDR3 length: 17; V gene: TRBV7-2; J gene: TRBJ2-2; clone size: NA; CDR3 DNA: TGTGCCAGCAGCCAGGGACAGGGGACTAGCAGGGGCCGGGAGCTGTTTTTT; CDR3 protein: CASSQGQGTSRGRELFF
D gene: NA; CDR3 length: 14; V gene: TRBV27; J gene: TRBJ2-5; clone size: NA; CDR3 DNA: TGTGCCAGCGGTCTATTAAGGGGTGGGGAGACCCAGTACTTC; CDR3 protein: CASGLLRGGETQYF
D gene: NA; CDR3 length: 15; V gene: TRBV14; J gene: TRBJ2-1; clone size: NA; CDR3 DNA: TGTGCCAGCAGCCACCCATTGACAGACTACAATGAGCAGTTCTTC; CDR3 protein: CASSHPLTDYNEQFF
D gene: NA; CDR3 length: 15; V gene: TRBV2; J gene: TRBJ1-5; clone size: NA; CDR3 DNA: TGTGCCAGCAACCCCTACGGGGTCTACAATCAGCCCCAGCATTTT; CDR3 protein: CASNPYGVYNQPQHF
D gene: TRBD2; CDR3 length: 16; V gene: TRBV7-9; J gene: TRBJ2-3; clone size: NA; CDR3 DNA: TGTGCCAGCAACCTCCTGACTAGCGCAAGCACAGATACGCAGTATTTT; CDR3 protein: CASNLLTSASTDTQYF
D gene: TRBD2; CDR3 length: 15; V gene: TRBV27; J gene: TRBJ2-7; clone size: NA; CDR3 DNA: TGTGCCAGCAGCCAAATGGGACTAGCCGCCTACGAGCAGTACTTC; CDR3 protein: CASSQMGLAAYEQYF
D gene: NA; CDR3 length: 13; V gene: TRBV18; J gene: TRBJ1-1; clone size: few; CDR3 DNA: TGTGCCAGCTCTCCGGGGGTGAACACTGAAGCTTTCTTT; CDR3 protein: CASSPGVNTEAFF
D gene: NA; CDR3 length: 17; V gene: TRBV4-1; J gene: TRBJ2-1; clone size: NA; CDR3 DNA: TGCGCCAGCAGCCAAGAACCTCTAGCGAGATCATACAATGAGCAGTTCTTC; CDR3 protein: CASSQEPLARSYNEQFF
D gene: TRBD2; CDR3 length: 18; V gene: TRBV28; J gene: TRBJ2-5; clone size: NA; CDR3 DNA: TGTGCCAGCAGGGCCGGGCTAGCGGGAGGGCCCGTTGGGGAGACCCAGTACTTC; CDR3 protein: CASRAGLAGGPVGETQYF
D gene: NA; CDR3 length: 14; V gene: TRBV18; J gene: TRBJ2-2; clone size: NA; CDR3 DNA: TGTGCCAGCTCACCGCTTGGGGGGACCGGGGAGCTGTTTTTT; CDR3 protein: CASSPLGGTGELFF
D gene: NA; CDR3 length: 11; V gene: TRBV30; J gene: TRBJ1-1; clone size: NA; CDR3 DNA: TGTGCCTGCCACGGGTCCACTGAAGCTTTCTTT; CDR3 protein: CACHGSTEAFF
D gene: TRBD1; CDR3 length: 14; V gene: TRBV18; J gene: TRBJ1-1; clone size: NA; CDR3 DNA: TGTGCCAGCTCACCAGGGACAGGGGGCACTGAAGCTTTCTTT; CDR3 protein: CASSPGTGGTEAFF